The sequence of this T cell receptor beta chain was determined in a study of follicular helper T cells after annual influenza vaccination. Background on the study: Days 0, 7 and 28 post-vaccination were the blood draw times.

The time point: 2014-2015 season, 7 days after vaccination. This clone was seen only once. Profiled with immunoSEQ multiplex PCR; TCRdb holds only in-frame clones, not every one. The table has about 9,800 clones, under 90% seen once. The TCR was taken from an adult who received the influenza vaccine. The sample here was CXCR5- memory CD4+ T cells sorted from blood, taken 7 days after influenza vaccination.

CDR3 sequence: CASSRLRYEQYF. CDR3 sequence (DNA): TGTGCCAGCAGCCGGCTGAGGTACGAGCAGTACTTC. The gene calls are TRBV11-2 and TRBJ2-7, with no clear D. This CDR3 has 12 residues. Per the germline V gene, CDR1 is SGHAT and CDR2 is FQNNGV. Trimming cost V 5 bases and J 4 bases, with 9 bases left between them.